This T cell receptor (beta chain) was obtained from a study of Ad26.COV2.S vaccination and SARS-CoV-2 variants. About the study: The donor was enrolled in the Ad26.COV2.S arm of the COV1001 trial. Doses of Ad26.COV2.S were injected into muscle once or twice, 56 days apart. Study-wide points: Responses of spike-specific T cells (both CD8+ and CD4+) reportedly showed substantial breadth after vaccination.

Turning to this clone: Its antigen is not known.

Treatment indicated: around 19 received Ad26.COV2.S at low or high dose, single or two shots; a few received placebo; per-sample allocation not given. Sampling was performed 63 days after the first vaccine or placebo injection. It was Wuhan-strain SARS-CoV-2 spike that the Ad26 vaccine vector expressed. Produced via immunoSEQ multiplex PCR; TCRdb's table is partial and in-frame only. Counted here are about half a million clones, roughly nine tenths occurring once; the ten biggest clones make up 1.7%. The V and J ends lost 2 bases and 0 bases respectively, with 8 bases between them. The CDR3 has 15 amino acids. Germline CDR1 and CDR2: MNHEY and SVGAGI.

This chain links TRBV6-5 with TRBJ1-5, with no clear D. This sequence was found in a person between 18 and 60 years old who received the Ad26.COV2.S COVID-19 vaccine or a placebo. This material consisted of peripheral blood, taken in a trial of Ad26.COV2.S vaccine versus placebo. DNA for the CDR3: TGTGCCAGCAGTTACACGGCCTATAGCAATCAGCCCCAGCATTTT. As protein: CASSYTAYSNQPQHF.